This is a list of T cell receptor beta chains from one sample in a study of CD8 T cells in ankylosing spondylitis. Via MiXCR, TCRdb re-called the 5' RACE reads, giving one row per CDR3 protein. The sample yields over 200,000 distinct CDR3 sequences, 15% to 20% seen once. Sample: blood, either unsorted or a sorted T cell fraction (not recorded which). The source is a male donor with ankylosing spondylitis. Each CDR3 is given with its conserved first and last residue. Each record gives: V gene, J gene, D gene, clone size, CDR3 protein, CDR3 DNA. The D gene is left open where the match is weak. Size tells how often a clone was seen (once, few, many) or the class of an expanded clone, and some rows leave it out.

v_gene: TRBV10-3
j_gene: TRBJ2-2
d_gene: TRBD1
abundance: .
CDR3aa: CAISDGQEIAGELFF
CDR3nt: TGTGCCATCAGTGACGGACAGGAGATCGCCGGGGAGCTGTTTTTT

v_gene: TRBV27
j_gene: TRBJ2-1
d_gene: .
abundance: .
CDR3aa: CASSVAGEQFF
CDR3nt: TGTGCCAGCAGTGTCGCCGGTGAGCAGTTCTTC

v_gene: TRBV6-5
j_gene: TRBJ1-1
d_gene: .
abundance: .
CDR3aa: CASSYSVGVGEAFF
CDR3nt: TGTGCCAGCAGTTACTCGGTCGGTGTGGGTGAAGCTTTCTTT

v_gene: TRBV7-9
j_gene: TRBJ2-3
d_gene: TRBD2
abundance: .
CDR3aa: CASSWGLTGSDTQYF
CDR3nt: TGTGCCAGCAGCTGGGGACTAACCGGGTCAGATACGCAGTATTTT

v_gene: TRBV5-6
j_gene: TRBJ1-2
d_gene: .
abundance: few
CDR3aa: CASSSRDGSYYGYTF
CDR3nt: TGTGCCAGCAGCTCCCGGGACGGAAGCTACTATGGCTACACCTTC

v_gene: TRBV5-5
j_gene: TRBJ2-3
d_gene: TRBD2
abundance: .
CDR3aa: CASSLAVLSGRAADTQYF
CDR3nt: TGTGCCAGCAGCTTGGCCGTTTTAAGCGGGAGGGCTGCAGATACGCAGTATTTT

v_gene: TRBV9
j_gene: TRBJ2-2
d_gene: TRBD1
abundance: few
CDR3aa: CASRGTGTGELFF
CDR3nt: TGTGCCAGCAGGGGGACAGGGACCGGGGAGCTGTTTTTT

v_gene: TRBV12-3/TRBV12-4
j_gene: TRBJ2-2
d_gene: .
abundance: few
CDR3aa: CASSPMTDTYRRELFF
CDR3nt: TGTGCCAGCAGTCCGATGACGGACACCTATCGCCGGGAGCTGTTTTTT

v_gene: TRBV3-1
j_gene: TRBJ2-2
d_gene: TRBD2
abundance: few
CDR3aa: CASSQDISGGRNTGELFF
CDR3nt: TGTGCCAGCAGCCAAGATATAAGCGGGGGACGGAACACCGGGGAGCTGTTTTTT

v_gene: TRBV12-3/TRBV12-4
j_gene: TRBJ2-1
d_gene: .
abundance: .
CDR3aa: CASSRTDLGHEQFF
CDR3nt: TGTGCCAGCAGTCGGACTGACCTGGGGCATGAGCAGTTCTTC

v_gene: TRBV7-9
j_gene: TRBJ2-7
d_gene: .
abundance: .
CDR3aa: CASSNPRGGFYEQYF
CDR3nt: TGTGCCAGCAGCAACCCCAGGGGGGGGTTCTACGAGCAGTACTTC

v_gene: TRBV6-2/TRBV6-3
j_gene: TRBJ2-7
d_gene: TRBD2
abundance: few
CDR3aa: CASSYSRIAGGFYEQYF
CDR3nt: TGTGCCAGCAGTTACTCGAGAATAGCGGGAGGGTTCTACGAGCAGTACTTC

v_gene: TRBV27
j_gene: TRBJ1-1
d_gene: .
abundance: .
CDR3aa: CASSLVVTQAEAFF
CDR3nt: TGTGCCAGCAGTTTAGTGGTAACTCAGGCTGAAGCTTTCTTT

v_gene: TRBV6-1
j_gene: TRBJ2-1
d_gene: TRBD2
abundance: few
CDR3aa: CASRPLAGGYNEQFF
CDR3nt: TGTGCCAGCAGACCACTAGCGGGGGGATACAATGAGCAGTTCTTC

v_gene: TRBV7-3
j_gene: TRBJ2-5
d_gene: TRBD2
abundance: few
CDR3aa: CASSSIAGGQETQYF
CDR3nt: TGTGCCAGCAGCTCGATAGCGGGAGGACAAGAGACCCAGTACTTC

v_gene: TRBV3-1
j_gene: TRBJ2-3
d_gene: TRBD2
abundance: .
CDR3aa: CASSIGTSDSDTQYF
CDR3nt: TGTGCCAGCAGCATAGGGACTAGCGATTCAGATACGCAGTATTTT

v_gene: TRBV12-3/TRBV12-4
j_gene: TRBJ1-3
d_gene: .
abundance: .
CDR3aa: CASRNRAGNTIYF
CDR3nt: TGTGCCAGCAGGAACAGGGCTGGAAACACCATATATTTT

v_gene: TRBV14
j_gene: TRBJ2-3
d_gene: .
abundance: .
CDR3aa: CASSPLGGRDTQYF
CDR3nt: TGTGCCAGCAGCCCACTTGGGGGCAGAGATACGCAGTATTTT

v_gene: TRBV12-3/TRBV12-4
j_gene: TRBJ1-5
d_gene: .
abundance: .
CDR3aa: CASSENGLRPQHF
CDR3nt: TGTGCCAGCAGTGAAAACGGCCTCCGGCCCCAGCATTTT

v_gene: TRBV6-5
j_gene: TRBJ1-1
d_gene: TRBD1
abundance: few
CDR3aa: CASSYQGTGGTEAFF
CDR3nt: TGTGCCAGCAGTTACCAGGGGACAGGGGGCACTGAAGCTTTCTTT

v_gene: TRBV12-3/TRBV12-4
j_gene: TRBJ2-3
d_gene: TRBD2
abundance: few
CDR3aa: CASSLGASGSSTDTQYF
CDR3nt: TGTGCCAGCAGTCTAGGGGCTAGCGGGAGTTCCACAGATACGCAGTATTTT

v_gene: TRBV27
j_gene: TRBJ2-7
d_gene: .
abundance: .
CDR3aa: CASSHGQAEDYYEQYF
CDR3nt: TGTGCCAGCAGTCACGGACAGGCCGAGGACTACTACGAGCAGTACTTC

v_gene: TRBV5-4
j_gene: TRBJ2-1
d_gene: .
abundance: .
CDR3aa: CASSLVAGSYNEQFF
CDR3nt: TGTGCCAGCAGCTTGGTAGCAGGGTCCTACAATGAGCAGTTCTTC

v_gene: TRBV29-1
j_gene: TRBJ1-1
d_gene: .
abundance: .
CDR3aa: CSGIRDILRGTEAFF
CDR3nt: TGCAGCGGGATACGGGACATACTTCGGGGTACTGAAGCTTTCTTT

v_gene: TRBV12-3/TRBV12-4
j_gene: TRBJ2-4
d_gene: .
abundance: few
CDR3aa: CASTKLGDIQYF
CDR3nt: TGTGCCAGCACCAAACTGGGGGACATTCAGTACTTC

v_gene: TRBV5-1
j_gene: TRBJ2-1
d_gene: TRBD2
abundance: few
CDR3aa: CASSLKREAGNEQFF
CDR3nt: TGCGCCAGCAGCTTGAAGCGGGAGGCGGGGAATGAGCAGTTCTTC

v_gene: TRBV4-1
j_gene: TRBJ1-6
d_gene: TRBD1
abundance: .
CDR3aa: CASSQDVVSGQGVSPLHF
CDR3nt: TGCGCCAGCAGCCAAGATGTTGTTAGCGGACAGGGTGTTTCACCCCTCCACTTT

v_gene: TRBV12-3/TRBV12-4
j_gene: TRBJ1-1
d_gene: TRBD1
abundance: many
CDR3aa: CASSSPGQGNTEAFF
CDR3nt: TGTGCCAGCAGCTCCCCGGGACAGGGAAACACTGAAGCTTTCTTT

v_gene: TRBV7-2
j_gene: TRBJ2-5
d_gene: .
abundance: few
CDR3aa: CASSFLGTQETQYF
CDR3nt: TGTGCCAGCAGCTTTTTGGGAACCCAAGAGACCCAGTACTTC

v_gene: TRBV5-6
j_gene: TRBJ2-7
d_gene: .
abundance: many
CDR3aa: CASSLGEGAYEQYF
CDR3nt: TGTGCCAGCAGCCTTGGGGAGGGGGCGTACGAGCAGTACTTC

v_gene: TRBV7-9
j_gene: TRBJ2-1
d_gene: TRBD1
abundance: .
CDR3aa: CASSTRQGTNNEQFF
CDR3nt: TGTGCCAGCAGCACCCGACAGGGAACCAACAATGAGCAGTTCTTC

v_gene: TRBV3-1
j_gene: TRBJ2-7
d_gene: TRBD1
abundance: few
CDR3aa: CASSFPGQGFYEQYF
CDR3nt: TGTGCCAGCAGCTTTCCCGGACAGGGTTTCTACGAGCAGTACTTC

v_gene: TRBV3-1
j_gene: TRBJ1-2
d_gene: .
abundance: few
CDR3aa: CASSQRSREDYGYTF
CDR3nt: TGTGCCAGCAGCCAACGATCCAGGGAGGACTATGGCTACACCTTC

v_gene: TRBV4-3
j_gene: TRBJ1-1
d_gene: .
abundance: .
CDR3aa: CASSQDGGRGTEAFF
CDR3nt: TGCGCCAGCAGCCAAGACGGGGGCAGGGGCACTGAAGCTTTCTTT

v_gene: TRBV27
j_gene: TRBJ2-1
d_gene: .
abundance: .
CDR3aa: CASSQMNGYEQFF
CDR3nt: TGTGCCAGCAGTCAAATGAACGGGTATGAGCAGTTCTTC